The source of this T cell receptor (beta chain) is a study of T cell repertoires in cytomegalovirus infection. Study summary: TCR beta signatures that were public indicated CMV infection and matching HLA type.

Germline V gives CDR1 KGHDR, CDR2 SFDVKD. V was trimmed by 2 bases and J by 1 base, leaving 10 bases between them. The CDR3 runs 15 residues. Study-wide results and caveats: Within the response measured ex vivo, HLA-C-restricted CMV-specific TCR beta clonotypes were dominant.

This clonotype has just a few counts. Its antigen remains unknown. TCRdb reprocessed the reads with MiXCR, giving one entry per CDR3 protein. The top ten hold about a sixth of the sample, which has approximately 500,000 distinct CDR3 sequences, roughly a third seen once. This receptor was identified in a human donor in good health (CMV status not recorded). Some clones in this sample may be carry-over from other donors' samples. The sequencing here drew on cultured PBMCs, taken from culture after CMV antigen stimulation. The J gene is TRBJ1-1, the V gene TRBV24-1, with a weak D call TRBD1 (5 bases). Here the CDR3 reads CATSDSRGGNTEAFF. The CDR3 nucleotides read TGTGCCACCAGTGATTCCCGGGGCGGGAACACTGAAGCTTTCTTT.